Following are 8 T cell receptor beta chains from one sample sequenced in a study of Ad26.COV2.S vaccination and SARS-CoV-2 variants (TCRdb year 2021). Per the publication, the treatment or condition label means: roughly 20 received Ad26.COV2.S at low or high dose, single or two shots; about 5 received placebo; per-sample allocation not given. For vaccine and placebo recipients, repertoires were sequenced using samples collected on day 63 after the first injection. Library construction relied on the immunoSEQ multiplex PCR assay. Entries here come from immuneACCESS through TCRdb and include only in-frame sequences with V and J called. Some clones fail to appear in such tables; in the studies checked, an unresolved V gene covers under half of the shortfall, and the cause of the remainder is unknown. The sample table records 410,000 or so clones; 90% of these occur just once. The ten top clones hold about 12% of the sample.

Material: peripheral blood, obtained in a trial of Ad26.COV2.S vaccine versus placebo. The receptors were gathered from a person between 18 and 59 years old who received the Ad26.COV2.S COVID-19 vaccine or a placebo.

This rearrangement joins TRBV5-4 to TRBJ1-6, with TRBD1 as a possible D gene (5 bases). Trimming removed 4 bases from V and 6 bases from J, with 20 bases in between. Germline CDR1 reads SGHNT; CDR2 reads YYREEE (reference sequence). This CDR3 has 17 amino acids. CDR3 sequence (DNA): TGTGCCAGCAGCCGCGAAAGACAGTCTAATTCTAATTCACCCCTCCACTTT. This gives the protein CASSRERQSNSNSPLHF.

CDR3 in DNA: TGTGCCAGCAGTTTAAAGGGACAGGAGTTGTTGAACACTGAAGCTTTCTTT. Protein sequence: CASSLKGQELLNTEAFF. The chain carries TRBV27 and TRBJ1-1; TRBD1 agrees at 8 bases. The CDR3 is 17 amino acids. Trimming at V came to 2 bases and at J to 0 bases, leaving 8 bases not matched to a gene. CDR1 and CDR2 (germline): MNHEY, SMNVEV (reference sequence).

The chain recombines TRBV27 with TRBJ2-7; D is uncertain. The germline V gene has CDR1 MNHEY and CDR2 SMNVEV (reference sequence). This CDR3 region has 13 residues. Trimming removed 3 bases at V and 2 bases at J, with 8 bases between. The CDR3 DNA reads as TGTGCCAGCAGTTTCCGACGGACCTACGAGCAGTACTTC. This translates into CASSFRRTYEQYF.

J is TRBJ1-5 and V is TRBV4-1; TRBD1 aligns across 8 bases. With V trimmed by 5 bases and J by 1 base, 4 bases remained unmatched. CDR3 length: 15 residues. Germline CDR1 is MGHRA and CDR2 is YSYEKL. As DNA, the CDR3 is TGCGCCAGCAGCTTCGGACAGGGCAGCAATCAGCCCCAGCATTTT. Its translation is CASSFGQGSNQPQHF.

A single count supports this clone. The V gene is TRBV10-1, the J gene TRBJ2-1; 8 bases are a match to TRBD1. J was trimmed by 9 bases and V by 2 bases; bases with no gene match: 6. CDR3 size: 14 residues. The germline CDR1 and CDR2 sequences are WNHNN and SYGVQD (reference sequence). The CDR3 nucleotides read TGCGCCAGCAGTGAGGGGACAGGTTGGAGTGAGCAGTTCTTC. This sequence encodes CASSEGTGWSEQFF.

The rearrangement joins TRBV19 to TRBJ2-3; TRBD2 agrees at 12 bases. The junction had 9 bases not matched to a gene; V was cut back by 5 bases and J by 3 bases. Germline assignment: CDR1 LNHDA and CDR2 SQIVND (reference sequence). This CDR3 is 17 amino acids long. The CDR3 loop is CASSESSGRGATDTQYF. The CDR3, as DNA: TGTGCCAGTAGTGAATCTAGCGGGAGGGGGGCTACAGATACGCAGTATTTT.

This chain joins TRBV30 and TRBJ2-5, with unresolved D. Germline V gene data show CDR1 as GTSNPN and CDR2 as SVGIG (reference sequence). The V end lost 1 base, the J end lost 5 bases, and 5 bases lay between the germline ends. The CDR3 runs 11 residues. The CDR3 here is CAWSGAETQYF. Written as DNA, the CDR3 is TGTGCCTGGAGTGGGGCGGAGACCCAGTACTTC.

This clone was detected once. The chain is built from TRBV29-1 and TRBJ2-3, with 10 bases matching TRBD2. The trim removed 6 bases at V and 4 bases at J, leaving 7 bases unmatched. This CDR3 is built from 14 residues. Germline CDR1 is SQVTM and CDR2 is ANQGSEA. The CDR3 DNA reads TGCAGCGTCAGCGGGAGGGCCTCGCCAGATACGCAGTATTTT. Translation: CSVSGRASPDTQYF.